What follows are 27 T cell receptor beta chains derived from one specimen sequenced in a study of T cells in women clearing cervical HPV infection (dated by TCRdb to 2016 to 2019). The method behind the library was the immunoSEQ multiplex PCR assay. This immuneACCESS table, as held by TCRdb, lists in-frame sequences with V and J called but not all clones. Of the missing ones, under half trace to an unresolved V gene in checked studies; the others have no known cause. The table for this sample shows fewer than 30,000 clones. In total, the top ten clones hold about 5.5% of the sample. The sequenced sample consisted of blood buffy coat. These receptors were collected from a woman between 18 and 70 years old with a cervical HPV16 infection that either progressed to CIN3+ or cleared (not recorded which).

Turning to this clone: The read stops 3 residues short of the end of the CDR3; the missing end is completed from the germline J gene. This chain uses TRBV7-3 with TRBJ1-2, with no clear D. The CDR3 loop spans 13 amino acids. Germline values: CDR1 SGHTA, CDR2 FQGTGA. The CDR3 bases that were read are TGTGCCAGCAGCTCCCCGAGCTCCTACGAC. Its translation: CASSSPSSYD. The whole CDR3 protein is CASSSPSSYDYTF.

Worth noting for this clone: The read halts 3 residues ahead of the CDR3 end, with the missing end drawn from the germline J gene. The chain has TRBV5-1 and TRBJ2-7, with 11 bases lining up with TRBD1. The germline V gene encodes CDR1 SGHRS and CDR2 YFSETQ. This CDR3 comprises 14 residues. V was pared by 3 bases and J by 5 bases, with 4 bases of the junction left unmatched. CDR3 sequence: CASSWDRGWNEQYF. Incomplete CDR3 DNA: TGCGCCAGCAGCTGGGACAGGGGGTGGAACGAG.

With respect to this clone: Read sequence stops 3 residues before the CDR3 end, and the germline J gene provides the missing end. V gene TRBV7-6 combines with J gene TRBJ2-2; 9 bases line up with TRBD1. The CDR3 contains 16 residues. Germline-derived CDR1 and CDR2 are SGHVS and FNYEAQ. CDR3 protein: CASSPGTGLFNEKLFF. Partial CDR3 DNA: TGTGCCAGCAGCCCCGGGACAGGGTTATTTAATGAAAAG. Complete variable domain (other parts from reference TRBV7-6 and TRBJ2-2): GAGVSQSPRYKVTKRGQDVALRCDPISGHVSLYWYRQALGQGPEFLTYFNYEAQQDKSGLPNDRFSAERPEGSISTLTIQRTEQRDSAMYRCASSPGTGLFNEKLFFGEGSRLTVL.

Remarks on this clone: The read terminates 3 residues ahead of where the CDR3 ends, so the germline J gene completes it. This sequence joins TRBV7-8 and TRBJ1-2; 8 nucleotides align to TRBD1. CDR1 is SGHVS, CDR2 FQNEAQ, per germline. The length of the CDR3 is 15 residues. This CDR3 reads CASNTIDQGAEGYTF. The DNA read from the CDR3 is TGTGCCAGCAACACAATCGACCAGGGGGCTGAGGGC.

About this clone: The read is 3 residues too short to cover the CDR3 end, so that end is filled in from the germline J gene. J is TRBJ2-7 and V is TRBV27; tentatively, D is TRBD2 (5 bases). Germline lookup yields CDR1 MNHEY and CDR2 SMNVEV (reference sequence). Trimming removed 3 bases from V and 2 bases from J, with 8 bases in between. This CDR3 is built from 13 residues. The sequenced part of the CDR3 DNA is TGTGCCAGCAGTTTGTCAGCGGCCTACGAG. Protein product: CASSLSAAYE. The complete CDR3 reads CASSLSAAYEQYF.

To note about this clone: The read ends 3 residues shy of where the CDR3 ends; the end is completed using the germline J gene. The gene calls are TRBV6-1 and TRBJ1-5; D ambiguous. Germline assignment: CDR1 MNHNS and CDR2 SASEGT. The ends were cut back, 0 bases at V and 7 bases at J, with 13 bases in the middle. The CDR3 has 15 amino acids. The sequenced CDR3 bases are TGTGCCAGCAGTGAAGCAGATGCAGGTTGGCAGCCC. Encoded protein: CASSEADAGWQP. The whole CDR3 sequence is CASSEADAGWQPQHF.

On this clone: The CDR3 end falls 3 residues outside the read, so it is completed with the germline J gene. The chain links TRBV2 to TRBJ1-2, with 7 bases identical to TRBD1. The CDR3 totals 14 residues. CDR1 SNHLY and CDR2 FYNNEI come from the germline V gene. CDR3 residues: CASSPYTTGSGYTF. CDR3 bases read: TGTGCCAGCAGTCCTTATACGACAGGGAGCGGC.

A remark on this clone: The read finishes 3 residues shy of the CDR3 end, and the germline J gene is used to complete it. The chain combines TRBV7-3 with TRBJ1-2; TRBD1 is a possible D gene (6 bases). The CDR3 contains 16 residues. CDR1 and CDR2 from the germline V gene are SGHTA and FQGTGA. The sequenced CDR3 bases are TGTGCCAGCAGCCCTCAACTGGGGGCATGGACAGATACC. Translation gives CASSPQLGAWTDT. Given in full, the CDR3 is CASSPQLGAWTDTYTF.

As to this clone: The observed sequence ends 3 residues before the CDR3 terminus, with the missing tail filled in from the germline J gene. The V gene is TRBV14, the J gene TRBJ2-5; 11 positions match TRBD2. There are 15 residues in the CDR3. V lost 4 bases, J lost 5 bases, and 6 bases stayed unmatched. Germline values: CDR1 SGHDN, CDR2 FVKESK. This CDR3 reads CASSPGLAGLETQYF. Partial CDR3 DNA: TGTGCCAGCAGCCCTGGACTAGCGGGTTTGGAGACC.

Details on this clone: Coverage ceases 3 residues before the CDR3 finishes, and the germline J gene fills in the end. This sample includes further DNA sequences coding for the same CDR3. The chain employs TRBV18 and TRBJ1-1; the D gene is possibly TRBD1 (6 bases). This CDR3 has 15 amino acids. CDR1 is KGHSH and CDR2 is LQKENI in the germline V gene. CDR3 DNA, as far as it was read: TGTGCCAGTCAAACAGGGTATGACCGCGACAATGAG. Protein sequence: CASQTGYDRDNE. The whole CDR3 sequence is CASQTGYDRDNEAFF. Supplemented by reference TRBV18 and TRBJ1-1, the full variable domain reads NAGVMQNPRHLVRRRGQEARLRCSPMKGHSHVYWYRQLPEEGLKFMVYLQKENIIDESGMPKERFSAEFPKEGPSILRIQQVVRGDSAAYFCASQTGYDRDNEAFFGQGTRLTVV.

A word on this clone: The read ends 3 residues early relative to the CDR3; the germline J gene fills the gap. The chain employs TRBV2 and TRBJ2-2; 9 bases agree with TRBD2. With 4 bases clipped from V and 5 bases from J, the junction kept 5 bases outside the gene matches. Per germline, CDR1 SNHLY and CDR2 FYNNEI. The CDR3 contains 15 residues. CDR3 residues: CASSVRGLATGELFF. Incomplete CDR3 DNA: TGTGCCAGCAGTGTTCGGGGACTAGCAACCGGGGAG.

A word on this clone: Read data end 3 residues before the CDR3 end; the end is taken from the germline J gene. V and J are TRBV19 and TRBJ2-1; maybe TRBD2 (7 bases). The CDR3 has 15 residues. The V and J ends lost 3 bases and 2 bases respectively, with 11 bases between them. Germline V CDR1 and CDR2: LNHDA, SQIVND (reference sequence). CDR3 amino acids: CASSIGGGAYNEQFF. The CDR3 DNA, read in part, is TGTGCCAGTAGTATTGGAGGGGGGGCCTACAATGAG.

A note on this clone: The CDR3 goes on 3 residues after the read ends, and that part is filled in from the germline J gene. The gene calls are TRBV7-2 and TRBJ2-1, with D perhaps matching TRBD1 (6 bases). Germline V lookup: CDR1 SGHTA, CDR2 FQGNSA. This CDR3 contains 14 residues. Trimming left V 5 bases short and J 2 bases short, with 10 bases between. The CDR3 is CASSREGAYNEQFF. Incomplete CDR3 DNA: TGTGCCAGCAGCCGCGAGGGGGCCTACAATGAG.

About this clone: Read coverage stops 3 residues before the CDR3 terminus; the germline J gene supplies the remainder. This chain joins TRBV5-1 and TRBJ2-1; weak D call: TRBD2 (6 bases). CDR1 is SGHRS, CDR2 YFSETQ, per germline. V gave up 3 bases and J gave up 4 bases, with 23 bases separating them. CDR3 length: 18 residues. CDR3 in amino acids: CASSSRVGLTSLYNEQFF. The CDR3 DNA, read in part, is TGCGCCAGCAGCTCCCGTGTGGGGCTGACTAGTCTATACAATGAG. Full variable domain (missing parts from reference TRBV5-1 and TRBJ2-1): KAGVTQTPRYLIKTRGQQVTLSCSPISGHRSVSWYQQTPGQGLQFLFEYFSETQRNKGNFPGRFSGRQFSNSRSEMNVSTLELGDSALYLCASSSRVGLTSLYNEQFFGPGTRLTVL.

Comments on this clone: The read ends 3 residues early relative to the CDR3; the germline J gene fills the gap. This sequence joins TRBV10-3 and TRBJ2-3, with D perhaps TRBD1 (6 bases). There are 13 residues in the CDR3. Per the germline V gene, CDR1 is ENHRY and CDR2 is SYGVKD. The V and J ends lost 11 bases and 4 bases respectively, with 16 bases between them. CDR3 bases read: TGTGCCCAATCAGGGGCAGTCGCAGATACG. As protein: CAQSGAVADT. In full, the CDR3 reads CAQSGAVADTQYF.

Comment on this clone: Read coverage stops 3 residues before the CDR3 terminus; the germline J gene supplies the remainder. V usage is TRBV19 and J usage is TRBJ1-2; 7 bases agree with TRBD1. Losses at the gene ends were 5 bases for V and 7 bases for J; bases not matched to a gene: 4. The CDR3 extends over 12 amino acids. Germline V gene lookup returns CDR1 LNHDA and CDR2 SQIVND (reference sequence). The CDR3 is CASSPDRVGYTF. The CDR3 bases that were read are TGTGCCAGTAGTCCCGACAGGGTTGGC. The entire variable domain, with the rest obtained from reference TRBV19 and TRBJ1-2, is as follows: DGGITQSPKYLFRKEGQNVTLSCEQNLNHDAMYWYRQDPGQGLRLIYYSQIVNDFQKGDIAEGYSVSREKKESFPLTVTSAQKNPTAFYLCASSPDRVGYTFGSGTRLTVV.

To note about this clone: The read ends 3 residues before the CDR3 terminus; that terminus is restored from the germline J gene. The V and J genes are TRBV11-2 and TRBJ2-7, with D maybe TRBD1 (6 bases). Trimming cost V 5 bases and J 2 bases, with 16 bases left between them. The germline CDR1 and CDR2 sequences are SGHAT and FQNNGV. This CDR3 has 15 amino acids. This CDR3 is CASSPGSRGPYEQYF. The sequenced CDR3 bases are TGTGCCAGCAGCCCTGGCAGCAGGGGCCCCTACGAG. The variable domain in full, with the rest retrieved from reference TRBV11-2 and TRBJ2-7, is EAGVAQSPRYKIIEKRQSVAFWCNPISGHATLYWYQQILGQGPKLLIQFQNNGVVDDSQLPKDRFSAERLKGVDSTLKIQPAKLEDSAVYLCASSPGSRGPYEQYFGPGTRLTVT.

The covered CDR3 bases are TGCGCCAGCAGCTTGGGGGGACTAGCGGGTCAAGAGACC. Translating gives CASSLGGLAGQET. The complete CDR3 sequence is CASSLGGLAGQETQYF. This chain links TRBV5-1 with TRBJ2-5; 12 nucleotides align to TRBD2. The CDR3 extends 3 residues past the end of the read, so its final part is completed from the germline J gene. Germline V gives CDR1 SGHRS, CDR2 YFSETQ. J was trimmed by 2 bases and V by 0 bases; bases with no gene match: 2. The CDR3 sequence is 16 residues long.

To note about this clone: Read sequence stops 3 residues before the CDR3 end, and the germline J gene provides the missing end. The chain has TRBV7-9 and TRBJ1-2, with a weak D call TRBD1 (6 bases). The germline V gene encodes CDR1 SEHNR and CDR2 FQNEAQ (reference sequence). CDR3 length equals 15 residues. CDR3 sequence: CASSFQGTRTDTYTF. The covered CDR3 bases are TGTGCCAGCAGCTTCCAGGGGACCCGCACAGATACC.

The CDR3 is CASTPGQANEKLFF. The CDR3 bases that were read are TGTGCCAGCACCCCGGGACAAGCTAATGAAAAA. This chain uses TRBV6-4 with TRBJ1-4, with D tentatively TRBD1 (6 bases). The read falls 3 residues short of the CDR3 end, and the missing part is taken from the germline J gene. V was pared by 7 bases and J by 3 bases, with 12 bases between. The CDR3 spans 14 residues. Germline V lookup: CDR1 MRHNA, CDR2 SNTAGT.

About this clone itself: Read coverage stops 3 residues before the CDR3 terminus; the germline J gene supplies the remainder. This sequence joins TRBV6-1 and TRBJ2-7; maybe TRBD1 (6 bases). CDR3 size: 14 residues. Trimming left V 2 bases short and J 2 bases short, with 10 bases between. The germline gives CDR1 MNHNS, CDR2 SASEGT. The sequenced CDR3 bases are TGTGCCAGCAGTGAACAGGGGCCCACCTACGAG. Protein: CASSEQGPTYE. The CDR3 in full is CASSEQGPTYEQYF.

CDR3 bases read: TGTGCCAGCAGTGACCCTTTCATAGCGGGGAGAGGAGATACG. Amino acids: CASSDPFIAGRGDT. The complete CDR3 protein is CASSDPFIAGRGDTQYF. This chain links TRBV6-4 with TRBJ2-3; 8 bases are shared with TRBD2. With the read ending 3 residues before the CDR3 end, the germline J gene is used to fill in that end. The CDR3 sequence is 17 residues long. The germline gives CDR1 MRHNA, CDR2 SNTAGT. Trimming cost V 2 bases and J 5 bases; bases outside gene matches: 12.

About this clone: The read stops 3 residues short of the end of the CDR3; the missing end is completed from the germline J gene. The chain has TRBV4-1 and TRBJ1-2; D possibly corresponds to TRBD1 (5 bases). Germline loops: CDR1 MGHRA, CDR2 YSYEKL. This CDR3 contains 14 residues. Deletions cut 4 bases from V and 4 bases from J, with 13 bases between. The CDR3 loop is CASSRPDTFYGYTF. Incomplete CDR3 DNA: TGCGCCAGCAGCCGACCGGACACCTTCTATGGC.

The sequenced CDR3 bases are TGCGCCAGCAGCCCGGGGGACAGGGGCCCTCCGAGCTCCTACGAG. Translating it yields CASSPGDRGPPSSYE. The entire CDR3 is CASSPGDRGPPSSYEQYF. The chain employs TRBV5-1 and TRBJ2-7; TRBD1 matches at 10 bases. Read sequence stops 3 residues before the CDR3 end, and the germline J gene provides the missing end. This CDR3 has 18 residues. Germline assignment: CDR1 SGHRS and CDR2 YFSETQ. J was trimmed by 0 bases and V by 4 bases; bases with no gene match: 13.

As regards this clone: Sequencing ends 3 residues short of the CDR3 end; the germline J gene provides the rest. V and J are TRBV12-3 or TRBV12-4 and TRBJ2-3; 8 nucleotides align to TRBD1. The CDR3 totals 14 residues. The DNA read from the CDR3 is TGTGCCAGCAGTTGGGACAGGCAAAAAGAGACG. Its translation is CASSWDRQKET. The whole CDR3 protein is CASSWDRQKETQYF.

With regard to this clone: The CDR3 goes on 3 residues after the read ends, and that part is filled in from the germline J gene. The chain combines TRBV27 with TRBJ2-7; 8 bases align to TRBD2. Germline loops: CDR1 MNHEY, CDR2 SMNVEV (reference sequence). V lost 3 bases and J lost 5; bases outside the gene matches: 3. The CDR3 totals 13 residues. The part of the CDR3 DNA that was read is TGTGCCAGCAGTTTTGACGGGGGGGACGAG. Protein product: CASSFDGGDE. The complete CDR3 sequence is CASSFDGGDEQYF.

For this clone: The read terminates 3 residues before the CDR3 end, so the remaining end is supplied by the germline J gene. The rearrangement uses TRBV5-1 and TRBJ1-4; 9 positions match TRBD1. CDR1 SGHRS and CDR2 YFSETQ come from the germline V gene. V was pared by 0 bases and J by 8 bases, with 8 bases of the junction left unmatched. The CDR3 contains 16 residues. The CDR3 here is CASSLAPGQGWEKLFF. The sequenced part of the CDR3 DNA is TGCGCCAGCAGCTTGGCACCGGGACAGGGTTGGGAAAAA.